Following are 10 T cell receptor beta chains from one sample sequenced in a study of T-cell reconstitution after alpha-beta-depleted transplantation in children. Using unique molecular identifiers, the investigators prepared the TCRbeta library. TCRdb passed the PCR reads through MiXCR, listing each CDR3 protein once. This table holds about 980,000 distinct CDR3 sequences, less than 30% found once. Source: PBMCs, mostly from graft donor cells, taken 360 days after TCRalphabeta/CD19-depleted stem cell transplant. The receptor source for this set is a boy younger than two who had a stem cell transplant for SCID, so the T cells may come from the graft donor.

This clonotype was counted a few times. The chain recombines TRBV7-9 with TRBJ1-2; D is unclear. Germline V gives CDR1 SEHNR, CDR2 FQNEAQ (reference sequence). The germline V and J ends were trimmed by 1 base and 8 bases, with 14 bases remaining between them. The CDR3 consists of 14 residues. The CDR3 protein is CASSLVGGSGGYTF. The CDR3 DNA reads TGTGCCAGCAGCTTAGTCGGCGGATCGGGAGGCTACACCTTC.

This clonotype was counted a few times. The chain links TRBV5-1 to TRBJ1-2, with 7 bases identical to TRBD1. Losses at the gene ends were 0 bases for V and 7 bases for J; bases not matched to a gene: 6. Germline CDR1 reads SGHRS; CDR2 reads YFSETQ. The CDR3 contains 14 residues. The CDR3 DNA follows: TGCGCCAGCAGCTTGGCCAGGGACAGTGGTGGCTACACCTTC. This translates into CASSLARDSGGYTF.

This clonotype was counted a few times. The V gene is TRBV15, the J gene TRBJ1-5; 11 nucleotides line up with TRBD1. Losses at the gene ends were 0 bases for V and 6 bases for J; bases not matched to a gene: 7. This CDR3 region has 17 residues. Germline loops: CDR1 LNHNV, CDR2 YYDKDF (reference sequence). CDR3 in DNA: TGTGCCACCAGCAGAGATCAAGGACAGGGGGCGTTTCAGCCCCAGCATTTT. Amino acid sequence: CATSRDQGQGAFQPQHF.

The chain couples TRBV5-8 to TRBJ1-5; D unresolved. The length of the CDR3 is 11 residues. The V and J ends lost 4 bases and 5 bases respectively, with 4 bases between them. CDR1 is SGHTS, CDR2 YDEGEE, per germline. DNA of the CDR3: TGTGCCAGCAGCGGGGATCAGCCCCAGCATTTT. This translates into CASSGDQPQHF.

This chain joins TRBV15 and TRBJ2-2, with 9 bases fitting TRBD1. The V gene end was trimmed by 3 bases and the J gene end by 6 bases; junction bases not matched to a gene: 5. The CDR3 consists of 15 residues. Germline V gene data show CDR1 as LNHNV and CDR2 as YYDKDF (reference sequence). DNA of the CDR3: TGTGCCACCAGCAGGACAGGGGGTCGGGCCGGGGAGCTGTTTTTT. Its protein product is CATSRTGGRAGELFF.

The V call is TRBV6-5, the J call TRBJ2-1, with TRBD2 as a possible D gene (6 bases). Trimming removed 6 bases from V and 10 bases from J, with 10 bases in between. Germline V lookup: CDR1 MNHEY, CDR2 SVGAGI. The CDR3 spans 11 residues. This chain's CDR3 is CASSPGEEQFF. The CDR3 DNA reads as TGTGCCAGCAGCCCGGGGGAGGAGCAGTTCTTC.

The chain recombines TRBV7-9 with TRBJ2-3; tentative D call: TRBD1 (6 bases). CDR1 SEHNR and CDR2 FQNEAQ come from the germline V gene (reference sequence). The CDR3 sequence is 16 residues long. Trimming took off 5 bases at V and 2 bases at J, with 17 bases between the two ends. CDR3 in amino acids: CASSPEGGLVTDTQYF. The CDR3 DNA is TGTGCCAGCAGCCCCGAAGGGGGTTTAGTCACAGATACGCAGTATTTT.

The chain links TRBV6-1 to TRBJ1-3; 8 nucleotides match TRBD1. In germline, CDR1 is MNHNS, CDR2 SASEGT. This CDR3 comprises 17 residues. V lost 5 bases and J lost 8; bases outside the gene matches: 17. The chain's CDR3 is CASSPHTPRGQGDTIYF. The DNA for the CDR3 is TGTGCCAGCAGTCCCCATACCCCCAGGGGGCAGGGGGACACCATATATTTT.

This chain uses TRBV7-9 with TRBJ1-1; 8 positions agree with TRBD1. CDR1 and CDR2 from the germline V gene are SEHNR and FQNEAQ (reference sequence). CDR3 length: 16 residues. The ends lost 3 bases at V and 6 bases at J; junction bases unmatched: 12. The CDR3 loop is CASSFPPPGQGAEAFF. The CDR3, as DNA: TGTGCCAGCAGCTTCCCGCCGCCTGGACAGGGCGCTGAAGCTTTCTTT.

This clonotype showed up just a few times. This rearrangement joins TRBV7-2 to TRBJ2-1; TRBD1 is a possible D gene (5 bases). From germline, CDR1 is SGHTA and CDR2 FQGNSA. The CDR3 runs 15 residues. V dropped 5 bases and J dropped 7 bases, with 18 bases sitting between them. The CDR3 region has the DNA TGTGCCAGCAGCCCCCGGAGTGGGGCCCCAAATGAGCAGTTCTTC. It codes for CASSPRSGAPNEQFF.